The entry below gives a single TCR beta chain sequence along with its context. The antigen remains unidentified. CDR3 size: 12 residues. V gave up 5 bases and J gave up 9 bases, with 11 bases separating them. These data belong to a study of CD8 T cells in ankylosing spondylitis. The study's findings and limits: Disease-associated clonotypes exhibited CD8+ identity and were relatively infrequent in peripheral blood. According to the report, clones linked to the disease were significantly enriched in matched synovial fluid samples taken from ankylosing spondylitis patients. What appeared characteristic of ankylosing spondylitis blood was a TCR beta motif of eight or nine highly homologous variants.

Using quantitative 5'-RACE with molecular barcodes, the authors made TCR beta libraries. TCRdb passed the 5' RACE reads through MiXCR, listing each CDR3 protein once. The table shows around 220,000 distinct CDR3 sequences, with about 16% occurring only once. What was sequenced was blood, either unsorted or a sorted T cell fraction (not recorded which). This sequence originates from a male donor with ankylosing spondylitis. This chain joins TRBV12-3 or TRBV12-4 and TRBJ2-1; D remains ambiguous. The CDR3 coding sequence is TGTGCCAGCAGTAATCGGAGCCGTGAGCAGTTCTTC. It yields the protein CASSNRSREQFF.